This TCR beta chain is drawn from a study of metastatic and nonmetastatic thyroid tumors. Study as a whole: Repertoires of blood and of tissue (tumor or nodule) from malignant and benign thyroid patients were compared.

Original methodology: The distant-metastasis classifier for papillary thyroid cancer was built from CDR3 differences across clinicopathological groups. TCRdb re-analyzed the PCR reads through MiXCR. The V and J calls were determined by TCRdb, not by the authors. This sample has some 16,000 clones, with 24% found just once. Treatment of any kind had been given to no patient before thyroid surgery. By its share, this clone is medium-sized. Its antigen is not known. V was cut by 3 bases and J by 8 bases, with 10 bases left in between. Germline V CDR1 and CDR2: DFQATT, SNEGSKA (reference sequence). The CDR3 length is 11 residues. Study observations and caveats: According to reports, the diversity of TCR beta was significantly higher in malignant thyroid tumors than in benign nodules, and this held in both blood and tumor samples.

The material sequenced was tumor tissue. The chain is built from TRBV20-1 and TRBJ1-2, with D perhaps TRBD1 (6 bases). The sequence was collected from a female donor with papillary thyroid cancer or a benign thyroid nodule (not recorded which). Some clones in this sample may be carry-over from other donors' samples. This chain's CDR3 is CSASPGVGYTF. The CDR3 bases are TGCAGTGCTAGTCCAGGGGTCGGCTACACCTTC.